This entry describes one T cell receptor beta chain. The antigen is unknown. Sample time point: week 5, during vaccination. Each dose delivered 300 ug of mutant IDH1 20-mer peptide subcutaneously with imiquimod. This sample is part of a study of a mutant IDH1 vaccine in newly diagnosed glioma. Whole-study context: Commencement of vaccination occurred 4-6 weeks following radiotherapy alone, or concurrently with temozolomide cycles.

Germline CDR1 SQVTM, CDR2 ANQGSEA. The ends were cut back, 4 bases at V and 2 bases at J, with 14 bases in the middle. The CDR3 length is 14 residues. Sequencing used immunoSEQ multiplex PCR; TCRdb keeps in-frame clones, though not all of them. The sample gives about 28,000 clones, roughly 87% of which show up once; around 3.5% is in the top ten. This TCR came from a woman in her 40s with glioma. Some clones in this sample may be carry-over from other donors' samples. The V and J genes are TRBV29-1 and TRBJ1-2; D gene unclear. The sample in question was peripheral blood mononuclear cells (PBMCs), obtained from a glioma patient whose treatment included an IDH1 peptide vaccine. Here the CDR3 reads CSVAGSGVNYGYTF. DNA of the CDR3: TGCAGCGTTGCGGGGAGCGGGGTAAACTATGGCTACACCTTC.